One sample yielded the 7 T cell receptor beta chains listed below, sequenced in a study of T-cell reconstitution after alpha-beta-depleted transplantation in children. Unique molecular identifiers were built into the TCRbeta library. TCRdb redid the calling of the PCR reads with MiXCR, one entry per CDR3 protein. Here the sample spans around 960,000 distinct CDR3 sequences, roughly 29% being singletons. The specimen comprised PBMCs, mostly from graft donor cells, sampled 360 days after TCRalphabeta/CD19-depleted stem cell transplant. The receptors derive from a boy younger than two who had a stem cell transplant for SCID, so the T cells may come from the graft donor.

The chain employs TRBV24-1 and TRBJ2-1; D is perhaps TRBD2 (6 bases). V lost 3 bases and J 9 bases, leaving 11 bases between the germline ends. CDR1 is KGHDR, CDR2 SFDVKD, per germline. The CDR3 covers 13 residues. The CDR3 here is CATSDAQGGEQFF. The CDR3 DNA reads TGTGCCACCAGTGATGCCCAGGGAGGTGAGCAGTTCTTC.

J is TRBJ2-4 and V is TRBV5-1; no clear D gene. CDR1 is SGHRS and CDR2 is YFSETQ in the germline V gene. There are 15 residues in the CDR3. With 1 base removed from V and 7 bases from J, the gap between germline ends came to 15 bases. This chain's CDR3 is CASSLFDSPRNIQYF. As DNA, the CDR3 is TGCGCCAGCAGCTTGTTTGATTCCCCTCGGAACATTCAGTACTTC.

The table lists this clonotype with a few counts. V gene TRBV12-3 or TRBV12-4 combines with J gene TRBJ2-1; 11 bases fit TRBD1. The CDR3 runs to 15 residues. Germline trimming cut 5 bases from V and 4 bases from J; bases unmatched to any gene: 4. This CDR3 is CASSRGTGGYNEQFF. As DNA, the CDR3 is TGTGCCAGCAGTAGGGGGACAGGGGGTTACAATGAGCAGTTCTTC.

This clonotype turned up a few times. This chain uses TRBV4-1 with TRBJ2-2; D possibly corresponds to TRBD1 (6 bases). The V end was cut by 9 bases, the J end by 8 bases, with 13 bases between. Germline-derived CDR1 and CDR2 are MGHRA and YSYEKL. This CDR3 comprises 12 residues. In DNA form, the CDR3 reads TGCGCCAGTAGGGGGTTATGGGGGGAGCTGTTTTTT. Translation: CASRGLWGELFF.

This clonotype was detected a few times. This chain joins TRBV12-3 or TRBV12-4 and TRBJ1-5; D remains ambiguous. Trimming pared 5 bases from V and 1 base from J, leaving 15 bases between. There are 16 residues in the CDR3. The CDR3 bases are TGTGCCAGCAGTCCCCCCTGGGGAAGGAGCAATCAGCCCCAGCATTTT. Its translation: CASSPPWGRSNQPQHF.

This clonotype was counted between two and nine times. The DNA of the CDR3 is TGCAGTGCTAGACGACAGGGGACCGTGTACAATGAGCAGTTCTTC. Translating it yields CSARRQGTVYNEQFF. The chain recombines TRBV20-1 with TRBJ2-1; TRBD1 matches at 8 bases. Germline V gene data show CDR1 as DFQATT and CDR2 as SNEGSKA (reference sequence). There are 15 residues in the CDR3. V lost 2 bases and J lost 4; bases outside the gene matches: 7.

This chain uses TRBV12-3 or TRBV12-4 with TRBJ1-2, with a tentative D call TRBD1 (5 bases). The CDR3 consists of 14 residues. Trimming removed 5 bases at V and 2 bases at J, with 12 bases between. Here the CDR3 reads CASSTGRSNYGYTF. CDR3 nucleotide sequence: TGTGCCAGCAGTACAGGAAGATCCAACTATGGCTACACCTTC.